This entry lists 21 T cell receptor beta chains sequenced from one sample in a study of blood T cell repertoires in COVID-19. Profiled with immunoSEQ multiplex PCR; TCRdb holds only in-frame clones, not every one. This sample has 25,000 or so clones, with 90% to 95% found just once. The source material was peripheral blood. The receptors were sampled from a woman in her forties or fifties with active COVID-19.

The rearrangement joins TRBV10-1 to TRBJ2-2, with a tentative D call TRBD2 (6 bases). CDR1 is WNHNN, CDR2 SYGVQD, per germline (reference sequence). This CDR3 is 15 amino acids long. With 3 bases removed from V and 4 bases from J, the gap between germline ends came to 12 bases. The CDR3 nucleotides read TGCGCCAGCAGTGATGGGGGGAGAGGCACCGGGGAGCTGTTTTTT. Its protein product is CASSDGGRGTGELFF.

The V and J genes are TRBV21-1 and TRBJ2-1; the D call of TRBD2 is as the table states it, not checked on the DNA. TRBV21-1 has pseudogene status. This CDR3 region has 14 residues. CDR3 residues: CASSKVGGANEQFF. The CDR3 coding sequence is TGTGCCAGCAGCAAGGTGGGGGGAGCAAATGAGCAGTTCTTC.

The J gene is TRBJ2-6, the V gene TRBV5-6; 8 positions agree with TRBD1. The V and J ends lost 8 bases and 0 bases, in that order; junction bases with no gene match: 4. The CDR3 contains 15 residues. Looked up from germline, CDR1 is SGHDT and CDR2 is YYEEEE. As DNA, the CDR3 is TGTGCCAGTCAGGGGGCGCACTCTGGGGCCAACGTCCTGACTTTC. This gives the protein CASQGAHSGANVLTF.

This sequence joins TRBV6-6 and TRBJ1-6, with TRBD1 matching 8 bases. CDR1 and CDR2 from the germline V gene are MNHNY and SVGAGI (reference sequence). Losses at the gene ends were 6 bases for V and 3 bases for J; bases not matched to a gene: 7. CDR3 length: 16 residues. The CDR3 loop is CASRTDRDYYNSPLHF. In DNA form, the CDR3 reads TGTGCCAGCAGGACGGACAGGGATTACTATAATTCACCCCTCCACTTT.

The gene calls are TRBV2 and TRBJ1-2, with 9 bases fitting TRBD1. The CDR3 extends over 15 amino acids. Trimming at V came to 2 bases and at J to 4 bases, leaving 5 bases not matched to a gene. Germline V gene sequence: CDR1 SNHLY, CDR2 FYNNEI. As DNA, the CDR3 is TGTGCCAGCAGTGAACTGAGGACAGGGGCCTATGGCTACACCTTC. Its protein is CASSELRTGAYGYTF.

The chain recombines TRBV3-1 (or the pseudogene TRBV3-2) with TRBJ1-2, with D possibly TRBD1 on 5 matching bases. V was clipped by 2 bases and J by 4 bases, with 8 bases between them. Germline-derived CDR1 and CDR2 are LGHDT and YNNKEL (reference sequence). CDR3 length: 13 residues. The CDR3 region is CASSQRGTYGYTF. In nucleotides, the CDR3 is TGTGCCAGCAGCCAAAGGGGTACCTATGGCTACACCTTC.

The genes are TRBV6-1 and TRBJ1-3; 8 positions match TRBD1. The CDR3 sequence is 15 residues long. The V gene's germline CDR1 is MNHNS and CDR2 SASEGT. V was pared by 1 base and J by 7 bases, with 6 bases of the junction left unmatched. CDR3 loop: CASSEGTGGRNTIYF. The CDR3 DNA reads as TGTGCCAGCAGTGAAGGTACAGGGGGGAGGAACACCATATATTTT.

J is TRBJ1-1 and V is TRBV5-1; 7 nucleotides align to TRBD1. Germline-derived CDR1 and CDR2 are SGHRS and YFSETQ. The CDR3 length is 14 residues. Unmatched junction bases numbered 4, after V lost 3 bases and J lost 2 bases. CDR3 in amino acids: CASSSGQKNTEAFF. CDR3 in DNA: TGCGCCAGCAGCTCGGGACAGAAAAACACTGAAGCTTTCTTT.

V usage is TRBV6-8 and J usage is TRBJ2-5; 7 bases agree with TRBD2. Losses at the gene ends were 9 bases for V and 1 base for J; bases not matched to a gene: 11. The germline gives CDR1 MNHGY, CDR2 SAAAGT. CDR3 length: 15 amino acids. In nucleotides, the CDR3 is TGTGCCAGGGGAGGGTTGCGGTACGGCCAAGAGACCCAGTACTTC. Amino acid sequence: CARGGLRYGQETQYF.

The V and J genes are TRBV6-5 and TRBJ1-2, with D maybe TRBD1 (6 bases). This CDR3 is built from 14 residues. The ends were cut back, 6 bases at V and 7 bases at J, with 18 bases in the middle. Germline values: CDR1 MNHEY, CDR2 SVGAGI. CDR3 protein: CASSPVAEGGGYTF. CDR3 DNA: TGTGCCAGCAGCCCGGTGGCAGAAGGGGGTGGCTACACCTTC.

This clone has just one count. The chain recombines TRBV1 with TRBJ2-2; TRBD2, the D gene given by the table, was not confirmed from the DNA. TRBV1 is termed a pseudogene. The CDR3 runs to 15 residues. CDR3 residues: CTSSQDVSNTGELFF. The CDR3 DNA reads TGCACCAGCAGCCAAGACGTTTCGAACACCGGGGAGCTGTTTTTT.

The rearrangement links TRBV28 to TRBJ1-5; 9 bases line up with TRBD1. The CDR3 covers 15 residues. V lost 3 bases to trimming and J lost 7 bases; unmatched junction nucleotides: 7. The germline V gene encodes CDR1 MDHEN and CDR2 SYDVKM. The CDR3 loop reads CASSFAGTGNQPQHF. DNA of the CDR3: TGTGCCAGCAGTTTCGCCGGGACAGGGAACCAGCCCCAGCATTTT.

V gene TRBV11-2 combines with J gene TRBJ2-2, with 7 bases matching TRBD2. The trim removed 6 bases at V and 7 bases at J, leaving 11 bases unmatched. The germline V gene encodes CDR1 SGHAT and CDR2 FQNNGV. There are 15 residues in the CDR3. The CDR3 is CASRHLAGAGGELFF. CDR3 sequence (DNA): TGTGCCAGCAGACATCTGGCGGGAGCCGGCGGGGAGCTGTTTTTT. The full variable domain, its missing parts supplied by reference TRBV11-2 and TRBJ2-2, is EAGVAQSPRYKIIEKRQSVAFWCNPISGHATLYWYQQILGQGPKLLIQFQNNGVVDDSQLPKDRFSAERLKGVDSTLKIQPAKLEDSAVYLCASRHLAGAGGELFFGEGSRLTVL.

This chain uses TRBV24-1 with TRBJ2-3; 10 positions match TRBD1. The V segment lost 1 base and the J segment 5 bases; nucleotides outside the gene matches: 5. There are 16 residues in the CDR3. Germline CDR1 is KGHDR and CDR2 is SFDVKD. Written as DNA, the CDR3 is TGTGCCACCAGTGATTTTCGACGGGACAGGGGAGATACGCAGTATTTT. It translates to CATSDFRRDRGDTQYF.

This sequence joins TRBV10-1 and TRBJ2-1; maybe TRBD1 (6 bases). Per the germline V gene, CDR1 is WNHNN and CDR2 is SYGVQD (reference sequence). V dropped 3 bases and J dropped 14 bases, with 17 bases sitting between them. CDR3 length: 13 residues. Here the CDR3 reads CASSDGGEEGEFF. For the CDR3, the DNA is TGCGCCAGCAGTGATGGGGGTGAAGAGGGGGAGTTCTTC.

In DNA form, the CDR3 reads TGTGCCAGCAGTCTCCCGGCGAGCGTCGGGCGGGGTACACAAGAGACCCAGTACTTC. Encoded protein: CASSLPASVGRGTQETQYF. V gene TRBV6-6 combines with J gene TRBJ2-5; D is possibly TRBD2 (6 bases). Trimming shortened V by 5 bases and J by 2 bases, and 27 bases separated the two germline ends. CDR3 length: 19 residues. From germline, CDR1 is MNHNY and CDR2 SVGAGI (reference sequence).

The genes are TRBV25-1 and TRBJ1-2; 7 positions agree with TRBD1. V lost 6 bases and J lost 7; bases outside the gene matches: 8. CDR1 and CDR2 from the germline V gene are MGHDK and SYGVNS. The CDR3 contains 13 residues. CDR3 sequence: CASRGDRVGGYTF. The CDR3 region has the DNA TGTGCCAGCAGGGGTGACAGGGTTGGTGGCTACACCTTC.

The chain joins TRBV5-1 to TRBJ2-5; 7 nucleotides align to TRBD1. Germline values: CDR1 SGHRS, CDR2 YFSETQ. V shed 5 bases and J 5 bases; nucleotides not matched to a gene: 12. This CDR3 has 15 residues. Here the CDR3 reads CASRQGQPSLETQYF. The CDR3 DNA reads TGCGCCAGCAGGCAGGGACAGCCGTCGTTGGAGACCCAGTACTTC.

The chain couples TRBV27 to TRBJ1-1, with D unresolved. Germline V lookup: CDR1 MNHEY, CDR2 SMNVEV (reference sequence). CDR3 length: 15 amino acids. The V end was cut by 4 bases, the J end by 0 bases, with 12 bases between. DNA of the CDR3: TGTGCCAGCAGTTATGTGGCCACCTTGAACACTGAAGCTTTCTTT. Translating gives CASSYVATLNTEAFF.

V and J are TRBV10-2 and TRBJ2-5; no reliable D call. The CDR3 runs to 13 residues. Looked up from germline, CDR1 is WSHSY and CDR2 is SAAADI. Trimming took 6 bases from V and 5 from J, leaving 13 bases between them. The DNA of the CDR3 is TGCGCCAGCAGGGCCAACAGTGCCGAGACCCAGTACTTC. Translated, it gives CASRANSAETQYF.

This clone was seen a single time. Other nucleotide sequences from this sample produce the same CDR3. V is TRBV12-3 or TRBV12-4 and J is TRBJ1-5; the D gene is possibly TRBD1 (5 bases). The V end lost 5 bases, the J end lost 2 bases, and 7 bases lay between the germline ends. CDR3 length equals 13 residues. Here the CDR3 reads CASSRGGNQPQHF. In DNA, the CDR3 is TGTGCCAGCAGTAGGGGTGGCAATCAGCCCCAGCATTTT.